The present TCR beta chain was sequenced within a study of blood T cell repertoires in COVID-19. Study-wide context: Acute-phase and convalescent COVID-19 samples originated in the United States, Italy and Spain. Nucleic acid was either cDNA or gDNA, and it came from T cells, B-cell-depleted T cells, or PBMCs.

Trimming removed 6 bases from V and 3 bases from J; junction bases left unmatched: 6. CDR3 length equals 16 residues. Germline loops: CDR1 MNHNY, CDR2 SVGAGI (reference sequence). Authors' data handling: Amplified reference gene primers provided the basis for estimating nucleated cell counts. Method: immunoSEQ multiplex PCR; TCRdb's copy keeps in-frame clones and lacks some. Clonal size and the V and J genes are those of that table, whereas D and trimming came from the DNA. The profile shows 65,000 to 75,000 clones, 90% of them singletons. Sequencing was done on a sample of peripheral blood. The chain couples TRBV6-6 to TRBJ1-5, with 12 bases lining up with TRBD1. The sequence came from a man aged 45-65 years with acute or convalescent COVID-19. The CDR3 protein is CASRAGTGGTNQPQHF. CDR3 nucleotides: TGTGCCAGCAGGGCCGGGACAGGGGGCACCAATCAGCCCCAGCATTTT.